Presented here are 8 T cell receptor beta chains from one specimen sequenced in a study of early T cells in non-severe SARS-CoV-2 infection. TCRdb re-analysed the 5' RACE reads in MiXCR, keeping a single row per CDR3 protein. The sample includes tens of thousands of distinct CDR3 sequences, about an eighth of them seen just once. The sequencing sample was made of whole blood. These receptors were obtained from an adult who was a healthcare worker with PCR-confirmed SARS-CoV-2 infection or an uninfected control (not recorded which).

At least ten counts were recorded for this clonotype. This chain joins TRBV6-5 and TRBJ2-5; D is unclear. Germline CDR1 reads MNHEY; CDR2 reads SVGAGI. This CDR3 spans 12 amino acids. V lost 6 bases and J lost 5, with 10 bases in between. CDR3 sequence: CASSSSRETQYF. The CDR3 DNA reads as TGTGCCAGCAGCTCATCGCGGGAGACCCAGTACTTC.

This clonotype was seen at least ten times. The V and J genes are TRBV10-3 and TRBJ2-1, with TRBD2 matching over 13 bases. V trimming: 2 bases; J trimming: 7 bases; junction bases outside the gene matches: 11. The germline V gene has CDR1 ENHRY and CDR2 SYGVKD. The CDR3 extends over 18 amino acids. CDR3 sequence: CAISEEILTSGRENEQFF. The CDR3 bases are TGTGCCATCAGTGAGGAAATCTTAACTAGCGGGAGGGAAAATGAGCAGTTCTTC.

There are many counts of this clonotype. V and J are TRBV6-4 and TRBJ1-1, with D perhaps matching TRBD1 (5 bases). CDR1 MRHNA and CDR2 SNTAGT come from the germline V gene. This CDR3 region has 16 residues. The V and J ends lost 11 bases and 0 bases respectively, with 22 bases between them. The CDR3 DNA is TGTGCCGACATGGGGGGTCGCCCGGGGCTGAACACTGAAGCTTTCTTT. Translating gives CADMGGRPGLNTEAFF.

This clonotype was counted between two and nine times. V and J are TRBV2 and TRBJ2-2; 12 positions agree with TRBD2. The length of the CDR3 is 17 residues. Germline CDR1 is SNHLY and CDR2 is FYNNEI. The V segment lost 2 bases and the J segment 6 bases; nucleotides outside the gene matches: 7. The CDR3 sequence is CASSEWTSGNDAGELFF. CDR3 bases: TGTGCCAGCAGTGAATGGACTAGCGGGAATGATGCCGGGGAGCTGTTTTTT.

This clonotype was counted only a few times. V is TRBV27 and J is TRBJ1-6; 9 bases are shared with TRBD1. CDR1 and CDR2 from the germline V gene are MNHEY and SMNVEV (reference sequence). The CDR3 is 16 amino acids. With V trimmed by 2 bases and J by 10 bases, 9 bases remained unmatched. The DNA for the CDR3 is TGTGCCAGCAGTTTAATACCGGGACAGGGACGATCACCCCTCCACTTT. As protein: CASSLIPGQGRSPLHF.

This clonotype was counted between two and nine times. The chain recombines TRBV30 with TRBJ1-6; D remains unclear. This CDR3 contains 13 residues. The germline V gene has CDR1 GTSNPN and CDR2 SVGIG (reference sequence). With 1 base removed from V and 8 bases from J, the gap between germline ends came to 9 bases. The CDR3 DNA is TGTGCCTGGAGTGAGGTCTTGGATTCACCCCTCCACTTT. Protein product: CAWSEVLDSPLHF.

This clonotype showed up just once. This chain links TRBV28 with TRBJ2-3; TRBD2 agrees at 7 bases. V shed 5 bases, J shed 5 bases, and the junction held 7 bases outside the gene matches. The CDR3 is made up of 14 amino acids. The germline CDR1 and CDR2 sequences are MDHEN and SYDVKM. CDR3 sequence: CASSRGDLKDTQYF. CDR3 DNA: TGTGCCAGCAGTCGGGGGGATCTTAAAGATACGCAGTATTTT. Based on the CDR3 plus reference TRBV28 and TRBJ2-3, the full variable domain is DVKVTQSSRYLVKRTGEKVFLECVQDMDHENMFWYRQDPGLGLRLIYFSYDVKMKEKGDIPEGYSVSREKKERFSLILESASTNQTSMYLCASSRGDLKDTQYFGPGTRLTVL.

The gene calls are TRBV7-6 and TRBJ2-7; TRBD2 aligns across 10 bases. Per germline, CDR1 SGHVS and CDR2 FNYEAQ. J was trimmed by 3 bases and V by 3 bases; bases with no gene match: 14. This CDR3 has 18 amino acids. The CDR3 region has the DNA TGTGCCAGCAGCTTTGCCCCTAGGACTAGCGGCCAAGACTACGAGCAGTACTTC. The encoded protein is CASSFAPRTSGQDYEQYF. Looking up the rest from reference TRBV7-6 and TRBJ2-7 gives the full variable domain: GAGVSQSPRYKVTKRGQDVALRCDPISGHVSLYWYRQALGQGPEFLTYFNYEAQQDKSGLPNDRFSAERPEGSISTLTIQRTEQRDSAMYRCASSFAPRTSGQDYEQYFGPGTRLTVT.